This TCR beta chain is drawn from a study of graft-versus-host responses after intestinal transplantation. Study findings and constraints: The study found high graft-versus-host to host-versus-graft clonal ratios in allografts of patients with graft-donor T cell macrochimerism.

Comment on this clone: Its antigen is not identified.

Some clones are missing from TCRdb's copy, which holds only in-frame ones; the method was immunoSEQ multiplex PCR. The sample includes 1,100 or so clones, 83% of them seen just once. This CDR3 has 13 residues. Trimming removed 7 bases from V and 2 bases from J; junction bases left unmatched: 2. In germline, CDR1 is LNHDA, CDR2 SQIVND (reference sequence). The V and J genes are TRBV19 and TRBJ2-3, with 8 bases lining up with TRBD2. The sample consisted of PBMCs, taken 7 days after intestinal transplantation. The TCR was taken from a human patient who received an intestinal transplant, so some T cells may come from the graft donor. The CDR3 reads CASKREPTDTQYF. CDR3 DNA: TGTGCCAGTAAGCGGGAGCCCACAGATACGCAGTATTTT.